These 27 T cell receptor beta chains were all obtained from the same sample, sequenced in a study of cytomegalovirus exposure and HLA in healthy donors. PCR used 60 Vbeta primers and 13 Jbeta primers. Repertoires were generated with immunoSEQ multiplex PCR, while TCRdb's copy carries only in-frame clones and drops some. The sample shows 200,000 to 250,000 clones, over 65% of them seen only once. Sequencing input: PBMCs. The receptors were gathered from a human donor in good health.

The chain joins TRBV6-6 to TRBJ2-7; 10 nucleotides align to TRBD2. Germline V CDR1 and CDR2: MNHNY, SVGAGI (reference sequence). This CDR3 has 15 amino acids. V dropped 2 bases and J dropped 2; count of bases not matched to a gene: 3. This chain's CDR3 is CASSYESGRAYEQYF. The CDR3 coding sequence is TGTGCCAGCAGTTACGAGAGCGGGAGGGCCTACGAGCAGTACTTC.

The rearrangement uses TRBV4-1 and TRBJ1-2; D is unresolved. Deletions cut 0 bases from V and 9 bases from J, with 14 bases between. The CDR3 is 14 amino acids. In germline, CDR1 is MGHRA, CDR2 YSYEKL. CDR3 residues: CASSQDPGSISYTF. The CDR3 nucleotides are TGCGCCAGCAGCCAAGATCCCGGGAGTATTAGCTACACCTTC.

This chain links TRBV10-1 with TRBJ2-7; D remains ambiguous. CDR1 and CDR2 (germline): WNHNN, SYGVQD (reference sequence). V gave up 5 bases and J gave up 4 bases, with 6 bases separating them. There are 11 residues in the CDR3. The CDR3 nucleotides are TGCGCCAGCAGTCCAGGTTACGAGCAGTACTTC. It codes for CASSPGYEQYF.

The chain has TRBV7-2 and TRBJ1-4; tentatively, D is TRBD1 (5 bases). CDR1 and CDR2 from the germline V gene are SGHTA and FQGNSA. CDR3 size: 14 residues. V lost 1 base and J lost 12, with 15 bases in between. This chain's CDR3 is CASSLDWGVGELFF. CDR3 in DNA: TGTGCCAGCAGCTTAGATTGGGGGGTTGGAGAACTGTTTTTT.

This chain joins TRBV15 and TRBJ2-5, with D uncertain. This CDR3 comprises 15 residues. V was shortened by 0 bases and J by 1 base, with 9 bases between the two germline ends. Germline assignment: CDR1 LNHNV and CDR2 YYDKDF (reference sequence). The CDR3 DNA is TGTGCCACCAGCAGAGACTCAGGAACCCAAGAGACCCAGTACTTC. This translates into CATSRDSGTQETQYF. The full variable domain, its missing parts supplied by reference TRBV15 and TRBJ2-5, is DAMVIQNPRYQVTQFGKPVTLSCSQTLNHNVMYWYQQKSSQAPKLLFHYYDKDFNNEADTPDNFQSRRPNTSFCFLDIRSPGLGDTAMYLCATSRDSGTQETQYFGPGTRLLVL.

The rearrangement uses TRBV7-2 and TRBJ1-1; unclear D gene. In germline, CDR1 is SGHTA, CDR2 FQGNSA. The CDR3 covers 16 residues. V was shortened by 1 base and J by 0 bases, with 12 bases between the two germline ends. The CDR3 nucleotides are TGTGCCAGCAGCTTAGTAGAAGTAATGGTGAACACTGAAGCTTTCTTT. It codes for CASSLVEVMVNTEAFF. Supplemented by reference TRBV7-2 and TRBJ1-1, the full variable domain reads GAGVSQSPSNKVTEKGKDVELRCDPISGHTALYWYRQSLGQGLEFLIYFQGNSAPDKSGLPSDRFSAERTGGSVSTLTIQRTQQEDSAVYLCASSLVEVMVNTEAFFGQGTRLTVV.

This clone is a singleton in its sample. This chain uses TRBV7-3 with TRBJ2-5; 10 nucleotides agree with TRBD2. Trimming cost V 5 bases and J 2 bases; bases outside gene matches: 5. This CDR3 region has 15 residues. Germline CDR1 SGHTA, CDR2 FQGTGA. Written as DNA, the CDR3 is TGTGCCAGCAGCACCGGACTAGCGGCACAAGAGACCCAGTACTTC. It specifies CASSTGLAAQETQYF.

The gene calls are TRBV7-9 and TRBJ2-3; 9 nucleotides agree with TRBD2. V shed 0 bases and J 4 bases; nucleotides not matched to a gene: 2. Germline V gives CDR1 SEHNR, CDR2 FQNEAQ (reference sequence). The CDR3 sequence is 15 residues long. Written as DNA, the CDR3 is TGTGCCAGCAGCTTAGCGCGGGGGGGGTCAGATACGCAGTATTTT. It translates to CASSLARGGSDTQYF.

Worth noting for this clone: Relative to the germline gene, one junction end is altered; a read error may explain this. V gene TRBV7-9 combines with J gene TRBJ1-1, with D maybe TRBD1 (5 bases). The CDR3 length is 16 residues. The V gene's germline CDR1 is SEHNR and CDR2 FQNEAQ (reference sequence). CDR3 loop: CSSSPQVGPMNTEAFF. Here the CDR3 DNA reads TGTTCCAGCAGCCCGCAGGTGGGGCCAATGAACACTGAAGCTTTCTTT.

This chain joins TRBV29-1 and TRBJ2-1; 7 bases align to TRBD2. Germline V gene sequence: CDR1 SQVTM, CDR2 ANQGSEA. The CDR3 is 15 amino acids. V shed 4 bases, J shed 4 bases, and the junction held 10 bases outside the gene matches. For the CDR3, the DNA is TGCAGCGTTGGTCAGGGCGGGAGAAATTACAATGAGCAGTTCTTC. It encodes CSVGQGGRNYNEQFF.

This sequence joins TRBV7-2 and TRBJ1-5, with TRBD1 matching 9 bases. The CDR3 totals 15 residues. V gave up 5 bases and J gave up 6 bases; unmatched junction bases: 8. Germline assignment: CDR1 SGHTA and CDR2 FQGNSA. CDR3 amino acids: CASSPRTGDGQPQHF. DNA for the CDR3: TGTGCCAGCAGCCCCCGGACAGGGGATGGTCAGCCCCAGCATTTT.

In regard to this clone: Other nucleotide sequences in the sample specify the same CDR3. The gene calls are TRBV9 and TRBJ2-1, with 11 bases lining up with TRBD2. CDR3 length: 16 residues. CDR1 and CDR2 from the germline V gene are SGDLS and YYNGEE. The V and J ends lost 0 bases and 6 bases, in that order; junction bases with no gene match: 5. The CDR3 spells CASSVVAGGPGNEQFF. CDR3 DNA: TGTGCCAGCAGCGTAGTAGCGGGAGGGCCGGGCAATGAGCAGTTCTTC.

The J gene is TRBJ2-3, the V gene TRBV9; possible D gene TRBD1, 6 bases. CDR3 length: 15 amino acids. The V end was cut by 4 bases, the J end by 2 bases, with 14 bases between. Germline CDR1 is SGDLS and CDR2 is YYNGEE. The CDR3 loop is CASSRTGYFTDTQYF. CDR3 DNA: TGTGCCAGCAGCCGCACAGGGTACTTCACAGATACGCAGTATTTT.

The chain joins TRBV6-5 to TRBJ1-2; D may be TRBD1 (6 bases). Germline V gives CDR1 MNHEY, CDR2 SVGAGI. Trimming took off 5 bases at V and 5 bases at J, with 9 bases between the two ends. This CDR3 spans 12 amino acids. This chain's CDR3 is CASSPTGYGYTF. CDR3 bases: TGTGCCAGCAGTCCTACAGGGTATGGCTACACCTTC.

The chain combines TRBV5-1 with TRBJ1-6; TRBD1 aligns across 7 bases. V lost 5 bases to trimming and J lost 3 bases; unmatched junction nucleotides: 5. Germline V gene lookup returns CDR1 SGHRS and CDR2 YFSETQ. This CDR3 is built from 15 residues. The CDR3 loop is CASRLGTVYNSPLHF. Here the CDR3 DNA reads TGCGCCAGCAGACTCGGGACAGTCTATAATTCACCCCTCCACTTT.

The chain links TRBV28 to TRBJ2-1; possible D gene TRBD2, 5 bases. V was cut by 2 bases and J by 7 bases, with 15 bases left in between. Germline V lookup: CDR1 MDHEN, CDR2 SYDVKM. CDR3 length equals 15 residues. For the CDR3, the DNA is TGTGCCAGCAGTTTAGGGCTAGCATCAGGTAATGAGCAGTTCTTC. The encoded protein is CASSLGLASGNEQFF.

The CDR3 protein is CASSPNYQETQYF. Here the CDR3 DNA reads TGTGCCAGCTCACCAAACTATCAAGAGACCCAGTACTTC. The chain uses TRBV18 and TRBJ2-5, with no clear D. Germline CDR1 reads KGHSH; CDR2 reads LQKENI. V gave up 2 bases and J gave up 2 bases, with 6 bases separating them. The CDR3 runs 13 residues.

The V and J genes are TRBV5-4 and TRBJ2-1, with 11 positions matching TRBD2. The CDR3 length is 16 residues. Trimming at V came to 4 bases and at J to 7 bases, leaving 10 bases not matched to a gene. Germline V lookup: CDR1 SGHNT, CDR2 YYREEE (reference sequence). Written as DNA, the CDR3 is TGTGCCAGCAGCCTCGGACTAGCGGGCGTTAGGAATGAGCAGTTCTTC. Its translation is CASSLGLAGVRNEQFF.

The chain links TRBV5-1 to TRBJ2-1; TRBD2 agrees at 11 bases. The CDR3 totals 17 residues. CDR1 SGHRS and CDR2 YFSETQ come from the germline V gene. The trim removed 0 bases at V and 8 bases at J, leaving 10 bases unmatched. The DNA of the CDR3 is TGCGCCAGCAGCTTGGGGGTGACTAGCGGGATTCCCCATGAGCAGTTCTTC. Translating gives CASSLGVTSGIPHEQFF.

The chain is built from TRBV6-5 and TRBJ1-2; the D is unclear. The CDR3 extends over 13 amino acids. The V and J ends lost 0 bases and 8 bases respectively, with 10 bases between them. CDR1 and CDR2 from the germline V gene are MNHEY and SVGAGI. The DNA of the CDR3 is TGTGCCAGCAGTTACTCGCGGGGAGGAGGCTACACCTTC. Translating gives CASSYSRGGGYTF.

J is TRBJ2-2 and V is TRBV7-8; D unclear. V gave up 0 bases and J gave up 4 bases, with 15 bases separating them. The CDR3 totals 17 residues. Germline CDR1 is SGHVS and CDR2 is FQNEAQ. The CDR3 nucleotides read TGTGCCAGCAGCTTAGCCAGAGCGTGGCTCCCCACCGGGGAGCTGTTTTTT. The encoded protein is CASSLARAWLPTGELFF.

The CDR3 is CASSPPPGAFSRFYEQYF. The CDR3 DNA reads as TGTGCCAGCTCACCACCCCCAGGGGCCTTTTCAAGGTTCTACGAGCAGTACTTC. The rearrangement joins TRBV18 to TRBJ2-7; the D gene is possibly TRBD1 (6 bases). The V end lost 0 bases, the J end lost 3 bases, and 21 bases lay between the germline ends. The germline V gene encodes CDR1 KGHSH and CDR2 LQKENI. This CDR3 has 18 amino acids.

The chain combines TRBV18 with TRBJ2-7; 7 bases match TRBD1. Looked up from germline, CDR1 is KGHSH and CDR2 is LQKENI. Trimming took 4 bases from V and 1 from J; bases not matched to a gene: 4. The CDR3 is 14 amino acids. CDR3: CASSRGQESYEQYF. The CDR3 nucleotides read TGTGCCAGCTCACGAGGACAGGAATCCTACGAGCAGTACTTC.

The chain uses TRBV6-1 and TRBJ2-7, with TRBD2 identical over 12 bases. The CDR3 length is 15 residues. V lost 0 bases, J lost 5 bases, and 2 bases stayed unmatched. CDR1 is MNHNS and CDR2 is SASEGT in the germline V gene. Here the CDR3 DNA reads TGTGCCAGCAGTGAAGCGGCTAGCGGGAGGGACGAGCAGTACTTC. This sequence encodes CASSEAASGRDEQYF.

The rearrangement uses TRBV7-3 and TRBJ2-1; tentative D call: TRBD1 (6 bases). The CDR3 is made up of 16 amino acids. V lost 5 bases and J lost 8, with 22 bases in between. Germline V CDR1 and CDR2: SGHTA, FQGTGA. The CDR3, as DNA: TGTGCCAGCAGCCCCAGGGGCAGGGTAATTTTGGATGAGCAGTTCTTC. The encoded protein is CASSPRGRVILDEQFF.

The chain has TRBV21-1 and TRBJ1-1; the table assigns TRBD1, which was not confirmed against the DNA. TRBV21-1 is deemed a pseudogene. This CDR3 comprises 13 residues. The CDR3 bases are TGTGCCAGCAGCACTAACAGTTACACTGAAGCTTTCTTT. Translating it yields CASSTNSYTEAFF.

The J gene is TRBJ2-5, the V gene TRBV6-5; weak D call: TRBD2 (6 bases). The CDR3 runs to 15 residues. CDR1 is MNHEY, CDR2 SVGAGI, per germline. V shed 6 bases and J shed 2 bases, with 16 bases lying between them. CDR3 loop: CASSPVLAPQETQYF. The CDR3 DNA reads as TGTGCCAGCAGCCCCGTGCTAGCGCCTCAAGAGACCCAGTACTTC.